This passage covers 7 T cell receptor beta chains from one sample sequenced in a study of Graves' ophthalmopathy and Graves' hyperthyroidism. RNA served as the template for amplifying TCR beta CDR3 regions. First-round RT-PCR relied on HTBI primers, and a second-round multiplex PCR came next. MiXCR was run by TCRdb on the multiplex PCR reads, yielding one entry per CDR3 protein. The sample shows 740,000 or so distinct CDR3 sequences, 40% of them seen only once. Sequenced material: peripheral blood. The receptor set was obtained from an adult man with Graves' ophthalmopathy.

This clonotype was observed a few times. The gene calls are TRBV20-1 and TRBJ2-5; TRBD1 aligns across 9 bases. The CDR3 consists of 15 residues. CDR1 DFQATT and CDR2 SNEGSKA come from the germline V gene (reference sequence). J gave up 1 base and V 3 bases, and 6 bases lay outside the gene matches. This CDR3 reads CSARGTGGFQETQYF. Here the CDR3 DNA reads TGCAGTGCTAGGGGAACAGGGGGCTTCCAAGAGACCCAGTACTTC.

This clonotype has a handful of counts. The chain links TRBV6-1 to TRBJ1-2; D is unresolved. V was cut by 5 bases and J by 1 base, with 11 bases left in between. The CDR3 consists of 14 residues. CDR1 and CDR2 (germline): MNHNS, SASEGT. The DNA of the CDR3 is TGTGCCAGCAGTCCTGACGGCAGTAACTATGGCTACACCTTC. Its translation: CASSPDGSNYGYTF.

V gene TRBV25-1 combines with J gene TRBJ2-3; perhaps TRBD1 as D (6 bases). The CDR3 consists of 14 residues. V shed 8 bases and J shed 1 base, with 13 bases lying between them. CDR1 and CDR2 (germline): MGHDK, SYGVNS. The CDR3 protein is CASLQTGRTDTQYF. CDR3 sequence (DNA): TGTGCCAGCCTTCAGACAGGACGCACAGATACGCAGTATTTT.

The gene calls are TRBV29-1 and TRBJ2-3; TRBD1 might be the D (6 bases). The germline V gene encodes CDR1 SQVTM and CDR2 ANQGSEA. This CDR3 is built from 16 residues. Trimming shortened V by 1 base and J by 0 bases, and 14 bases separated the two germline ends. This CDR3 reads CSVEAARTASTDTQYF. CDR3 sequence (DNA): TGCAGCGTTGAAGCTGCCCGGACAGCTAGCACAGATACGCAGTATTTT.

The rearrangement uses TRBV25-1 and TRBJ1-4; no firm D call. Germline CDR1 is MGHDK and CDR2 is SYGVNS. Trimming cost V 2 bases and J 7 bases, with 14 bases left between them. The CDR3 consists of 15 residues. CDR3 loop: CASSEGGPNTEKLFF. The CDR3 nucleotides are TGTGCCAGCAGTGAAGGAGGGCCCAACACTGAAAAACTGTTTTTT.

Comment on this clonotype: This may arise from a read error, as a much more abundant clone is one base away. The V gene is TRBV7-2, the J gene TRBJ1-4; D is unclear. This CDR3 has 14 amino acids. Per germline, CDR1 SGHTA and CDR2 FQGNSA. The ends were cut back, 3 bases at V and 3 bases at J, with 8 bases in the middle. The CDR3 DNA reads TGTGCCAGCAGCTTCGGGATAGCTAATGAAAAACTGTTTTTT. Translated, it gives CASSFGIANEKLFF.

The CDR3 region has the DNA TGCAGTGCTAGGAGGAAGACCCAGTACTTC. It codes for CSARRKTQYF. The gene calls are TRBV20-1 and TRBJ2-5, with D uncertain. The germline CDR1 and CDR2 sequences are DFQATT and SNEGSKA (reference sequence). The CDR3 is 10 amino acids. V lost 3 bases and J lost 6, with 5 bases in between.